This entry concerns a single TCR beta chain. Only one count was recorded for this clone. Its antigen target is currently unknown. No quality values exist for individual bases; no much larger clone is one base distant. Between the V and J ends, shortened by 2 bases and 0 bases respectively, the junction contains 11 bases. CDR1 and CDR2 are read off the germline V gene as MNHNS and SASEGT. The cysteine opens and the phenylalanine closes a CDR3 of 16 amino acids. Of the read, only the CDR3 DNA is kept; its 48 bases are in frame from base 1. This specimen belongs to a study of blood T cell repertoires in COVID-19 (dated by TCRdb to the early 2020s). Regarding the research as a whole: Samples covering the acute and convalescent phases of COVID-19 were provided by collaborators in the United States, Italy and Spain. The material from the prospective study consisted of cDNA or gDNA derived from T cells, B-cell-depleted T cells, or PBMCs. Subjects who had been exposed to COVID-19, were actively infected with it, or had recovered from it provided the deeply sampled blood TCRbeta repertoires that made up the dataset. The repertoires were released in a freely available public database intended as a resource for research on the immune response to SARS-CoV-2. Samples came from the ongoing ImmuneRACE study (first 160 participants) plus 1,254 subjects from 6 global collaborators. A de-identified subject ID, COVID-19 status, age in years and sex were almost always included in the sample metadata. HLA class I and class II types, where available, came from metadata supplied by the sample provider rather than from assay-based typing.

Here is what the overall study found, with its caveats: How much clinical and demographic metadata was included differed by source and by participant, and the metadata was provided uncurated.

At one collaborating source in Seattle, patients were enrolled during active infection and were followed longitudinally through the course of disease. Each collaborating institution followed its own protocols to collect whole blood in K2EDTA tubes. For TCRbeta analysis, collaborators shipped samples in one of three forms: frozen whole blood, isolated PBMCs, or DNA extracted from either of those sample types. TCRbeta CDR3 regions were amplified from genomic DNA using the immunoSEQ Assay, a bias-controlled multiplex PCR. In the paper's pipeline: The number of nucleated cells in each sample was estimated by amplification of reference gene primers within the assay. To quantify the absolute abundance of each unique TCRbeta CDR3 rearrangement, sequence reads were collapsed and filtered. Productive Simpson clonality was computed per sample as the square root of Simpson's diversity index over productive rearrangements. TCRdb mirrors the immuneACCESS table, restricted to in-frame sequences. Some clones are absent from its copies; in checked studies, under half trace to an unresolved V gene, and the reason for the others is unknown. The DNA gave D and trimming, while V, J and clone size come from that table. Recorded for this sample are 450,000 or so clones; roughly nine tenths of them occurred a single time. Roughly 0.84% of the sample goes to the ten largest clones.

Sequenced sample: peripheral blood. This TCR derives from a man younger than 35 with COVID-19, enrolled during active disease. The rearranged segments are TRBV6-1 and TRBJ1-3; a confident D gene designation cannot be given. This receptor carries the CDR3 CASSESGSNSGNTIYF. Read as DNA, the sequence is TGTGCCAGCAGTGAAAGCGGCAGCAACTCTGGAAACACCATATATTTT.